One T cell receptor beta chain is described in this entry. Its recognized antigen is unknown. Base qualities were left out, and no much larger clone turns up one base away. This record belongs to a study of blood T cell repertoires in COVID-19 (TCRdb year 2020). For the wider study: The collaborator samples originated in the United States, Italy and Spain and spanned the acute and convalescent phases of COVID-19. The prospective study material was composed of cDNA or gDNA derived from T cells, B-cell-depleted T cells, or PBMCs. Subjects who had been exposed to COVID-19, were actively infected with it, or had recovered from it provided the deeply sampled blood TCRbeta repertoires that made up the dataset. The repertoires were made available in a free public database intended to serve as a resource for research on the immune response to SARS-CoV-2. The samples were drawn from the first 160 participants of the ongoing ImmuneRACE study and from about 1,200 subjects provided by 6 global collaborators. The sample metadata nearly always contained a de-identified subject ID, COVID-19 status, age in years and sex. Where HLA class I and class II types were available, the types were taken from metadata supplied by the sample provider, not from assay-based typing. General study outcomes and caveats: How much clinical and demographic metadata was included differed by source and by participant, and the metadata was provided uncurated.

Each collaborating institution followed its own protocols to collect whole blood in K2EDTA tubes. For TCRbeta analysis, collaborators shipped samples in one of three forms: frozen whole blood, isolated PBMCs, or DNA extracted from either of those sample types. The CDR3 contains 16 residues, cysteine and phenylalanine counted. The CDR3 DNA has 48 bases and is translated from base 1. V sheds 0 bases and J sheds 2 bases, leaving 14 bases between their ends. For CDR1 and CDR2, the germline V gene (reference sequence) lists GTSNPN and SVGIG. The immunoSEQ Assay, a bias-controlled multiplex PCR, was used to amplify TCRbeta CDR3 regions from genomic DNA. Per the authors' processing: Within the assay, amplification of reference gene primers was used to estimate how many nucleated cells each sample contained. Sequence reads were collapsed and filtered to measure the absolute abundance of every unique TCRbeta CDR3 rearrangement. Productive Simpson clonality was computed per sample as the square root of Simpson's diversity index over productive rearrangements. TCRdb carries this immuneACCESS record with in-frame sequences only. Its versions omit some clonotypes, under half of them owing to an unresolved V gene in the studies checked, with the rest unexplained. Clonal size and the V and J genes are those of that table, whereas D and trimming came from the DNA. The sample table contains a few hundred thousand clones; only one count was recorded for approximately 89% of them. The ten largest clonotypes hold approximately 12% of the sample.

Source material: peripheral blood. Recombination linked TRBV30 to TRBJ1-5; the D gene is perhaps TRBD1, on 5 matching bases. This TCR was sampled from a woman aged 55 to 70 with acute or convalescent COVID-19. This receptor has the CDR3 CAWSVKDTWGNQPQHF. The nucleotides are TGTGCCTGGAGTGTAAAGGACACATGGGGCAATCAGCCCCAGCATTTT.